This TCR beta chain was captured by sequencing in a study of shared clonotypes between healthy human individuals. Study context: Each donor's CD8 memory used one plate, CD8 naive two, each CD4 subset three. Study outcomes and limitations: Donor clonotype sharing was expected to depend on sequencing depth. Sequencing of the sorted subsets was shown by rarefaction to be incomplete despite large depth.

About this clone: Its target is unknown.

TCRdb's table, derived via immunoSEQ multiplex PCR, lists solely in-frame clones and lacks some. The table includes about 1.9 million clones, over 85% detected once. The CDR3 extends over 17 amino acids. The V end was cut by 4 bases, the J end by 4 bases, with 23 bases between. Naive CD8 cells were CD45RO-negative, positively selected for CCR7, excluding terminally differentiated effector memory CD45RA+ cells. The study enrolled healthy HIV-negative adults without recent acute infections or vaccinations as donors. Sequencing was performed on naive CD8+ T cells from PBMCs. This receptor was identified in a man between 18 and 35 years old in good health. Some clones in this sample may be carry-over from other donors' samples. The rearrangement links TRBV5-3 to TRBJ2-5; possible D gene TRBD2, 6 bases. TRBV5-3 qualifies as an ORF whose function is uncertain. CDR3 bases: TGTGCCAGAAGCCCTAACGGTGGGCGGGATGGGACAGAGACCCAGTACTTC. This encodes CARSPNGGRDGTETQYF.